The T cell receptor beta chain under discussion was sequenced for a study of CD8+ T cells in alopecia areata. Points on this clone: Its target is not known.

cDNA reverse transcribed from extracted RNA served as the sequencing template. TCRdb keeps only in-frame clones here, not all; method: immunoSEQ multiplex PCR. The data hold roughly 120,000 clones, with roughly 66% observed a single time. Germline V gene data show CDR1 as SGHAT and CDR2 as FQNNGV. Trimming took off 6 bases at V and 0 bases at J, with 10 bases between the two ends. The CDR3 spans 14 residues. It was from PBMCs that CD4+ and CD8+ T cells were sorted. The study, taken as a whole, reports: The study found TCR sharing across patients less clear than in mice, possibly for HLA reasons.

Sequencing was carried out using CD4+ T cells sorted from blood. V and J are TRBV11-2 and TRBJ2-3, with a tentative D call TRBD2 (5 bases). The source is a human donor in good health. CDR3 sequence (DNA): TGTGCCAGCAGGAAGACGGGAAGCACAGATACGCAGTATTTT. Translating it yields CASRKTGSTDTQYF.